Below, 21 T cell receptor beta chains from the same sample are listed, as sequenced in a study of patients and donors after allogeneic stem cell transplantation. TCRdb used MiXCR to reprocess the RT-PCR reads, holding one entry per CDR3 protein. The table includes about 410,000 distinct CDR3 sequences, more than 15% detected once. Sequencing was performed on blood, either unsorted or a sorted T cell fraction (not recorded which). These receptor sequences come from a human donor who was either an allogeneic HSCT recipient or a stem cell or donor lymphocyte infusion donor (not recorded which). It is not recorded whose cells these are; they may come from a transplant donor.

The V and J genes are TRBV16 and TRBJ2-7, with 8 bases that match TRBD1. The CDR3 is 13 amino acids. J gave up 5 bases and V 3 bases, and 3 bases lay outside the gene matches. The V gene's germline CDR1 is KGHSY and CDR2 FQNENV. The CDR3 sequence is CASSHGTGDEQYF. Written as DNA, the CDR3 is TGTGCCAGCAGCCACGGGACAGGAGACGAGCAGTACTTC.

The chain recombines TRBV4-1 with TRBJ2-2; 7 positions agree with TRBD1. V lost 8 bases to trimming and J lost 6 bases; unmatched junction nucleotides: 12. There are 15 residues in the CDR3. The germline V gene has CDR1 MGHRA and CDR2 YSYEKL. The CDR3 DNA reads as TGCGCCAGCTGGGGTCAGGGGGTGTATCCCGGGGAGCTGTTTTTT. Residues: CASWGQGVYPGELFF.

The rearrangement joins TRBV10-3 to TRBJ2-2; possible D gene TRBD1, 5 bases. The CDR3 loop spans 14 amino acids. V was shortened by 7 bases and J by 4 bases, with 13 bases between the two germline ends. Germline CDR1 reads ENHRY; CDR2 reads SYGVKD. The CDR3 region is CAIMAEGVTGELFF. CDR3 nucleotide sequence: TGTGCCATCATGGCGGAAGGGGTCACCGGGGAGCTGTTTTTT.

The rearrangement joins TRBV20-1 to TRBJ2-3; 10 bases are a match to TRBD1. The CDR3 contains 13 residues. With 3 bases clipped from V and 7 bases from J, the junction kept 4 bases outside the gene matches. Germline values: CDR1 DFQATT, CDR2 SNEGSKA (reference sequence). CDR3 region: CSASRQGAHTQYF. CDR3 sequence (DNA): TGCAGTGCTAGCCGACAGGGGGCACATACGCAGTATTTT.

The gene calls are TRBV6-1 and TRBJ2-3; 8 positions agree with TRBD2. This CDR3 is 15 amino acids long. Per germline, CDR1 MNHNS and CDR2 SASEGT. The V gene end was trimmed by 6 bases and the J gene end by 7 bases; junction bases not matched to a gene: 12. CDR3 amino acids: CASRETGGSGYTQYF. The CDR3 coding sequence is TGTGCCAGCAGAGAAACGGGGGGGAGCGGATATACGCAGTATTTT.

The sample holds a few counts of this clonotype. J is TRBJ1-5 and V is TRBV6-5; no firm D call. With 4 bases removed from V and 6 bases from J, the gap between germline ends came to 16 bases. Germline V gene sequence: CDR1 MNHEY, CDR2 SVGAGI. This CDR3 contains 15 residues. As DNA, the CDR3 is TGTGCCAGCAGTTCCGCCTTACAAAATTTTCAGCCCCAGCATTTT. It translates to CASSSALQNFQPQHF.

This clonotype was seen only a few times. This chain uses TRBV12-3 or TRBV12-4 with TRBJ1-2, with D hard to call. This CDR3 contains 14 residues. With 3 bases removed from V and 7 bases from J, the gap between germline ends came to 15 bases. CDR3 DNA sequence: TGTGCCAGCAGTTTGAGTAGCGTAGGCGGTGGCTACACCTTC. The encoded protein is CASSLSSVGGGYTF.

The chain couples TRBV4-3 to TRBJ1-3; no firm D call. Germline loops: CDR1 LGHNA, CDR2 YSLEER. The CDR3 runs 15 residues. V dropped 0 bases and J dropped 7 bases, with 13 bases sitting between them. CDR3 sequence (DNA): TGCGCCAGCAGCCAAGATGCCGTGGGTCGGAACACCATATATTTT. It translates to CASSQDAVGRNTIYF.

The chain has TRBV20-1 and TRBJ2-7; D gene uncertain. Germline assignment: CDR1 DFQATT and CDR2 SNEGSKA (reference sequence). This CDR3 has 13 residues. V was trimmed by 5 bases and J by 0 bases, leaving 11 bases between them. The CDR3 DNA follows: TGCAGTGCTCCTAGGACCGACTCCTACGAGCAGTACTTC. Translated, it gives CSAPRTDSYEQYF.

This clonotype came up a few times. The CDR3 DNA reads TGTGCCAGCAGCTCCCAAGGGCAGCGCACAGATACGCAGTATTTT. Translating it yields CASSSQGQRTDTQYF. The chain joins TRBV7-3 to TRBJ2-3; D uncertain. The CDR3 totals 15 residues. Germline V gene lookup returns CDR1 SGHTA and CDR2 FQGTGA. The V end was cut by 4 bases, the J end by 1 base, with 12 bases between.

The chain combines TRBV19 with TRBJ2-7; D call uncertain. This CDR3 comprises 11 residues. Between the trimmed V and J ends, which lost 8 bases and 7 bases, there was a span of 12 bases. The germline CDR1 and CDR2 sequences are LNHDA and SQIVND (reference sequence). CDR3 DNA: TGTGCCAGTGGTAACGTAAGGGAGCAGTACTTC. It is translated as CASGNVREQYF.

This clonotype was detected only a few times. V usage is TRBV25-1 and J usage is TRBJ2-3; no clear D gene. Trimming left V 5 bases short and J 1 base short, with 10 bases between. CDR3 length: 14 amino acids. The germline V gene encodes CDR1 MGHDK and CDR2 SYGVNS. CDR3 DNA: TGTGCCAGCAGTAACTATGAGGGCACAGATACGCAGTATTTT. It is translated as CASSNYEGTDTQYF.

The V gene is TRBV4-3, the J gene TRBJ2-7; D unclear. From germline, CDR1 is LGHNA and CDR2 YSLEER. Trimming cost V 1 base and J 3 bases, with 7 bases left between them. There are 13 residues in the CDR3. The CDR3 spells CASSQGPGYEQYF. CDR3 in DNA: TGCGCCAGCAGCCAAGGGCCGGGCTACGAGCAGTACTTC.

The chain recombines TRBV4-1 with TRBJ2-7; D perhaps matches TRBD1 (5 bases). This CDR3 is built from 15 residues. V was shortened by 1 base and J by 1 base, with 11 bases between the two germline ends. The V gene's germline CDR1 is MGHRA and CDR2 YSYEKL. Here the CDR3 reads CASSQGLTVSYEQYF. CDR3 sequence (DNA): TGCGCCAGCAGCCAAGGGTTGACAGTGTCCTACGAGCAGTACTTC.

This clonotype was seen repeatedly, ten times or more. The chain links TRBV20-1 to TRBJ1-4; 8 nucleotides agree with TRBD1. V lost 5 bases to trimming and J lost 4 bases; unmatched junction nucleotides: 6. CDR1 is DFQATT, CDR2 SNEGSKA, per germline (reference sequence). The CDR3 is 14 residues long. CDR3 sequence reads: CSASGQGHNEKLFF. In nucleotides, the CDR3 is TGCAGTGCTTCCGGACAGGGCCATAATGAAAAACTGTTTTTT.

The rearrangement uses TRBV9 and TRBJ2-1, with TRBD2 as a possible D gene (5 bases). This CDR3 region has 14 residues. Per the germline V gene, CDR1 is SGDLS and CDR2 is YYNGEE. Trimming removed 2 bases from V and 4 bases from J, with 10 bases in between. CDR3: CASSVGGPYNEQFF. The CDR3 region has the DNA TGTGCCAGCAGCGTTGGCGGGCCGTACAATGAGCAGTTCTTC.

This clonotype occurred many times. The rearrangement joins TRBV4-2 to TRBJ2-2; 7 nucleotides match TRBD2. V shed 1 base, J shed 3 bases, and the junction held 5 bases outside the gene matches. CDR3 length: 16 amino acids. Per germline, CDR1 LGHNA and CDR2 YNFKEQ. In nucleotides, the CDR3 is TGTGCCAGCAGCCAAGGGGGCCGGGGGGACACCGGGGAGCTGTTTTTT. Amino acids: CASSQGGRGDTGELFF.

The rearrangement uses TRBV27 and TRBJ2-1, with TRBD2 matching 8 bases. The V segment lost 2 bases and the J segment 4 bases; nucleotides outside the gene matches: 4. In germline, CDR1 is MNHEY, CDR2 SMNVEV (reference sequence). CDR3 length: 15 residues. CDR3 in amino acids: CASSLRTSGYNEQFF. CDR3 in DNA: TGTGCCAGCAGTTTACGCACTAGCGGATACAATGAGCAGTTCTTC.

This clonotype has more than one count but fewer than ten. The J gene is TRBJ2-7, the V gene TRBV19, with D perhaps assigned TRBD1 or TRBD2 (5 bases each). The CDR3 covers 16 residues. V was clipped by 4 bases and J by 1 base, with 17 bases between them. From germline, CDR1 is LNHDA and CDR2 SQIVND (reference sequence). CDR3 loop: CASSTDPRDRSYEQYF. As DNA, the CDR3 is TGTGCCAGTAGTACTGACCCCCGGGACCGATCCTACGAGCAGTACTTC.

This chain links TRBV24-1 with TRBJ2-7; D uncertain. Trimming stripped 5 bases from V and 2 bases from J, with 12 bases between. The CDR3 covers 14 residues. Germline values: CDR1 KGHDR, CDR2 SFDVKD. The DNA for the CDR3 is TGTGCCACCAGTGTAACGGGCAGAACCTACGAGCAGTACTTC. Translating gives CATSVTGRTYEQYF.

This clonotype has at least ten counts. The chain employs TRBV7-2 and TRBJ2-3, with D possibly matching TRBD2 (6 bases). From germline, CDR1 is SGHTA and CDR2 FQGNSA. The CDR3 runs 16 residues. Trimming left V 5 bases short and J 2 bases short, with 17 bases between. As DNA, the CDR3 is TGTGCCAGCAGCCTGAGGACTACCTCGTTCACAGATACGCAGTATTTT. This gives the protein CASSLRTTSFTDTQYF.